The T cell receptor (beta chain) described here comes from a study of T cell responses to AZD1222 COVID-19 vaccine. About this clone: Antigen unknown.

Germline V gene sequence: CDR1 SGDLS, CDR2 YYNGEE. V lost 0 bases and J lost 3, with 10 bases in between. This CDR3 is built from 14 residues. Study-level findings and limits: Repertoires were obtained solely post-peak T cell response. As reported, nearly half of all spike-specific TCRs target variant regions that are unmutated.

Data came from immunoSEQ multiplex PCR; TCRdb stores just in-frame clones and leaves some out. This table holds some 140,000 clones, around 85% found once. The sample here was peripheral blood, taken 28 days after the second dose of the MenACWY control vaccine. This clonotype was sampled from an adult who received the MenACWY meningococcal vaccine as a control. This rearrangement joins TRBV9 to TRBJ2-7; no firm D call. The CDR3 DNA sequence: TGTGCCAGCAGCGTAGGGGGATACGACTACGAGCAGTACTTC. Translated, it gives CASSVGGYDYEQYF.